A selection of T cell receptor beta chains follows, all from one sample in a study of cytomegalovirus exposure and HLA in healthy donors. Only in-frame clones appear in the TCRdb table, and some are missing; sequencing was by immunoSEQ multiplex PCR. The profile covers tens of thousands of clones, with just under 75% appearing a single time and under 7% taken by the ten largest. The sequencing input was PBMCs. Source of these receptors: a woman younger than 45 in good health and CMV-seronegative. Both conserved end residues are part of each CDR3. A D gene is named only where the DNA matches it firmly. Clone size is not always given. Where it is, it says once, few, many or a class for expanded clones.

d_call	v_call	j_call	clone_size	cdr3_aa	cdr3_nt
.	TRBV7-6	TRBJ2-1	few	CASSLVRLANYNEQFF	TGTGCCAGCAGCTTAGTTCGTCTAGCGAATTACAATGAGCAGTTCTTC
TRBD1	TRBV29-1	TRBJ2-1	.	CSVVGQGDRGEQFF	TGCAGCGTAGTGGGACAGGGGGACCGAGGCGAGCAGTTCTTC
TRBD2	TRBV5-1	TRBJ2-1	.	CASSLPSGSAYNEQFF	TGCGCCAGCAGCTTACCTAGCGGGAGTGCCTACAATGAGCAGTTCTTC
.	TRBV6-6	TRBJ2-7	.	CASSLEQGTYGQYF	TGTGCCAGCAGTCTGGAACAGGGAACCTACGGGCAGTACTTC
.	TRBV2	TRBJ1-1	few	CASTSQGRANTEAFF	TGTGCCAGCACCTCACAGGGCAGGGCCAACACTGAAGCTTTCTTT
.	TRBV7-2	TRBJ1-1	.	CASSLAQGMYTEAFF	TGTGCCAGCAGCTTAGCGCAGGGTATGTACACTGAAGCTTTCTTT
.	TRBV7-3	TRBJ2-2	.	CASSLGLGAGELFF	TGTGCCAGCAGCTTAGGCCTCGGGGCCGGGGAGCTGTTTTTT
TRBD1	TRBV5-4	TRBJ1-1	.	CASSWADREGTEAFF	TGTGCCAGCAGCTGGGCGGACAGGGAGGGAACTGAAGCTTTCTTT
TRBD1	TRBV5-1	TRBJ1-1	.	CASSLAGTGGSEAFF	TGCGCCAGCAGCTTGGCCGGGACAGGGGGCTCGGAAGCTTTCTTT
TRBD2	TRBV4-3	TRBJ2-3	.	CASSPILAASTDTQYF	TGCGCCAGCAGCCCCATACTAGCGGCTAGCACAGATACGCAGTATTTT
.	TRBV4-2	TRBJ2-2	medium-sized	CASSQDGGVNTGELFF	TGTGCCAGCAGCCAAGATGGCGGGGTGAACACCGGGGAGCTGTTTTTT
.	TRBV7-9	TRBJ1-1	.	CASRGLNTEAFF	TGTGCCTCCCGGGGATTGAACACTGAAGCTTTCTTT
.	TRBV28	TRBJ2-7	.	CASSPLEAYEQYF	TGTGCCAGCAGTCCCCTCGAGGCCTACGAGCAGTACTTC
TRBD2	TRBV5-1	TRBJ2-1	.	CASSLLVAGGFSNEQFF	TGCGCCAGCAGCTTGCTGGTAGCGGGAGGGTTTTCGAATGAGCAGTTCTTC
TRBD2	TRBV28	TRBJ2-2	.	CASNPPWTSGLSGELFF	TGTGCCAGCAATCCCCCCTGGACTAGCGGTTTAAGCGGGGAGCTGTTTTTT
.	TRBV7-9	TRBJ2-3	.	CASRSGSTDTQYF	TGTGCCAGCAGAAGCGGGAGCACAGATACGCAGTATTTT
TRBD2	TRBV9	TRBJ2-1	once	CASSIGLAGYNEQFF	TGTGCCAGCAGCATCGGACTAGCGGGGTACAATGAGCAGTTCTTC